This T cell receptor beta chain was sequenced in a study of control samples from healthy donors and cancer patients. Data came from immunoSEQ multiplex PCR; TCRdb stores just in-frame clones and leaves some out. The data show tens of thousands of clones, more than 80% seen once. This TCR was recovered from a man aged 30 to 39 with colorectal cancer. Sequenced: PBMCs.

This CDR3 reads CASSLEFGVGTSGTDTQYF. The CDR3 DNA follows: TGTGCCAGCAGCTTAGAGTTTGGGGTGGGGACTAGCGGCACAGATACGCAGTATTTT. This chain connects TRBV7-6 to TRBJ2-3, with 10 bases identical to TRBD2. Germline V lookup: CDR1 SGHVS, CDR2 FNYEAQ. Trimming removed 1 base from V and 1 base from J; junction bases left unmatched: 11. The CDR3 sequence is 19 residues long.